At least ten counts were recorded for the clone carrying this TCR beta chain. Its specificity is unknown. The data belong to a study of T cells after posttransplantation cyclophosphamide. Study-wide results and caveats: Blood and skin or GI T cell repertoires showed limited TRB overlap. Donor-recipient repertoire similarity was low at 1-2 months, rising over year one. After PTCy, TRB diversity resembled that of CNI/methotrexate controls.

Busulfan-fludarabine conditioning, marrow transplant, and cyclophosphamide on days +3 and +4 were administered. J lost 1 base, V lost 6 bases, and 7 bases had no gene match. The CDR3 loop spans 15 amino acids. Germline V gives CDR1 SEHNR, CDR2 FQNEAQ (reference sequence). The assay was immunoSEQ multiplex PCR, and TCRdb's table has in-frame clones only and misses some. The record shows around 10,000 clones for this sample, with no singletons present. This chain uses TRBV7-9 with TRBJ1-2; TRBD1 matches 8 bases. This clonotype originated in a female patient aged 40-49 years who received an allogeneic stem cell transplant from a related donor, was CMV-positive, and had no GVHD. Some T cells may arise from the graft donor. The sample consisted of PBMCs, taken after allogeneic stem cell transplant with posttransplant cyclophosphamide. The CDR3 loop is CASRSTGGFNYGYTF. The CDR3 region has the DNA TGTGCCAGCAGATCTACAGGGGGTTTTAACTATGGCTACACCTTC.